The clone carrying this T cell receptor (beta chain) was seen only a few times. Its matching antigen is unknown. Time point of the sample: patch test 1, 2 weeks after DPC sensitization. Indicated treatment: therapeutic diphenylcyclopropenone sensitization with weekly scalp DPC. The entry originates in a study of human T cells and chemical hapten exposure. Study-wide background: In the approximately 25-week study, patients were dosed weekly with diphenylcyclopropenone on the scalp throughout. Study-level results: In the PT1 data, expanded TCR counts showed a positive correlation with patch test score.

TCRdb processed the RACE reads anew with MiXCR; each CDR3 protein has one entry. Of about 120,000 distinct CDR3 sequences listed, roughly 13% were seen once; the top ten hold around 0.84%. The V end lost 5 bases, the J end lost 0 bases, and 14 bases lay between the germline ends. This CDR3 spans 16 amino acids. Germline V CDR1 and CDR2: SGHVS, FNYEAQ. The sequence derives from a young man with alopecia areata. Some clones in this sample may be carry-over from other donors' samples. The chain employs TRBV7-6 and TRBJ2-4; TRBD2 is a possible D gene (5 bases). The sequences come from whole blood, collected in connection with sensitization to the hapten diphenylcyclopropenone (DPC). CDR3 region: CASSPTRGLAKNIQYF. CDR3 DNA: TGTGCCAGCAGCCCTACTAGAGGATTAGCCAAAAACATTCAGTACTTC.